These 7 T cell receptor beta chains came from one sample sequenced in a study of T cell repertoires in ileal Crohn's disease. Sequencing used immunoSEQ multiplex PCR; TCRdb keeps in-frame clones, though not all of them. The sample consists of more than 25,000 clones, 80% of them appearing once. Specimen: ileal tissue. The receptors were gathered from an adult with Crohn's disease.

This clone was observed a handful of times. The chain recombines TRBV19 with TRBJ1-3; tentatively, D is TRBD1 (6 bases). This CDR3 comprises 16 residues. Trimming stripped 4 bases from V and 0 bases from J, with 13 bases between. The V gene's germline CDR1 is LNHDA and CDR2 SQIVND (reference sequence). CDR3 residues: CASSTRTDFSGNTIYF. The DNA for the CDR3 is TGTGCCAGTAGTACTCGGACAGATTTCTCTGGAAACACCATATATTTT.

This clone was picked up one time. The chain's CDR3 is CASRLNRGQGTRSGNTIYF. The CDR3 coding sequence is TGTGCCAGCAGATTGAACAGGGGGCAGGGAACCCGCTCTGGAAACACCATATATTTT. The genes are TRBV27 and TRBJ1-3, with 9 bases that match TRBD1. Germline CDR1 and CDR2: MNHEY and SMNVEV (reference sequence). Losses at the gene ends were 6 bases for V and 0 bases for J; bases not matched to a gene: 15. This CDR3 contains 19 residues.

The V gene is TRBV7-7, the J gene TRBJ2-5, with 11 bases fitting TRBD2. The CDR3 is 14 residues long. V trimming: 5 bases; J trimming: 4 bases; junction bases outside the gene matches: 3. The germline CDR1 and CDR2 sequences are SSHAT and FNYEAQ (reference sequence). The CDR3 region has the DNA TGTGCCAGCAGCGCTGGACTAGCGGGAGAGACCCAGTACTTC. It specifies CASSAGLAGETQYF.

The rearrangement joins TRBV6-1 to TRBJ2-5; 7 bases map to TRBD2. The CDR3 totals 13 residues. Germline-derived CDR1 and CDR2 are MNHNS and SASEGT. V lost 2 bases to trimming and J lost 7 bases; unmatched junction nucleotides: 4. CDR3 in DNA: TGTGCCAGCAGTGAATTTAGGGAGGGGACCCAGTACTTC. Its translation: CASSEFREGTQYF.

In DNA form, the CDR3 reads TGCAGCGTTATGACAGGGGGAACCGGGGAGCTGTTTTTT. It translates to CSVMTGGTGELFF. The rearrangement joins TRBV29-1 to TRBJ2-2, with 9 bases aligning to TRBD1. The CDR3 is 13 amino acids. Per the germline V gene, CDR1 is SQVTM and CDR2 is ANQGSEA. Germline trimming cut 5 bases from V and 5 bases from J; bases unmatched to any gene: 3.

V usage is TRBV11-3 and J usage is TRBJ2-3; no reliable D call. Trimming left V 1 base short and J 4 bases short, with 9 bases between. The CDR3 is made up of 14 amino acids. Germline CDR1 reads SGHNT; CDR2 reads YENEEA. The CDR3 here is CASSLGPAADTQYF. The DNA of the CDR3 is TGTGCCAGCAGCTTAGGGCCCGCCGCAGATACGCAGTATTTT.

The CDR3 reads CASRGQGGNTGELFF. CDR3 bases: TGTGCCAGCAGAGGACAGGGAGGGAACACCGGGGAGCTGTTTTTT. The V and J genes are TRBV2 and TRBJ2-2, with 8 nucleotides matching TRBD1. This CDR3 is 15 amino acids long. Germline-derived CDR1 and CDR2 are SNHLY and FYNNEI. V was pared by 6 bases and J by 1 base, with 4 bases of the junction left unmatched. Drawing the rest from reference TRBV2 and TRBJ2-2, the complete variable domain is EPEVTQTPSHQVTQMGQEVILRCVPISNHLYFYWYRQILGQKVEFLVSFYNNEISEKSEIFDDQFSVERPDGSNFTLKIRSTKLEDSAMYFCASRGQGGNTGELFFGEGSRLTVL.